This T cell receptor beta chain derives from a study of blood T cells in healthy people across ages. The study's findings and limits: A strong correlation between TCR beta diversity and naive T cell percentage was seen.

As to this clonotype: Its antigen is not known.

Then a second PCR, running roughly 7 to 11 cycles, was carried out with a sample-barcoded 5' primer and a J-beta primer mix. In TCRdb, the 5' RACE reads were re-called with MiXCR into one record per CDR3 protein. The profile covers about 1.4 million distinct CDR3 sequences, with roughly 59% appearing a single time and 5.5% to 8% taken by the ten largest. V dropped 2 bases and J dropped 8; count of bases not matched to a gene: 5. Germline V gene sequence: CDR1 ENHRY, CDR2 SYGVKD. This CDR3 region has 14 residues. It was approximately 10 milliliters of peripheral blood that were drawn from each donor. The extraction recovered at least 5 micrograms of total RNA per sample.

Sequenced sample: blood. The origin of this receptor is a man aged 18-30 years in good health. The rearrangement joins TRBV10-3 to TRBJ1-1, with 10 positions matching TRBD1. CDR3 in amino acids: CAISEGQGVMEAFF. CDR3 DNA: TGTGCCATCAGTGAGGGACAGGGGGTGATGGAAGCTTTCTTT.